This T cell receptor (beta chain) was captured in a study of blood T cell repertoires in COVID-19. Study-wide context: Acute and convalescent COVID-19 samples came from the United States, Italy and Spain. T cells, B-cell-depleted T cells, or PBMCs supplied cDNA or gDNA.

In the authors' methods: It was from reference gene primer amplification that nucleated cell counts were estimated. Produced via immunoSEQ multiplex PCR; TCRdb's table is partial and in-frame only. That table supplies the V and J calls and clone size; D and trimming were determined from the DNA. The repertoire holds about 100,000 clones, around 90% seen once, with over 8.5% in the top ten. This CDR3 contains 12 residues. The V end was cut by 3 bases, the J end by 7 bases, with 9 bases between. CDR1 MDHEN and CDR2 SYDVKM come from the germline V gene. The sequenced material came from peripheral blood. This sequence originates from a man aged 80 or over with acute or convalescent COVID-19. The chain recombines TRBV28 with TRBJ1-2; a weak D match, TRBD1 (5 bases). The CDR3 is CASSFRDSGYTF. The DNA for the CDR3 is TGTGCCAGCAGTTTCCGGGACTCTGGCTACACCTTC.